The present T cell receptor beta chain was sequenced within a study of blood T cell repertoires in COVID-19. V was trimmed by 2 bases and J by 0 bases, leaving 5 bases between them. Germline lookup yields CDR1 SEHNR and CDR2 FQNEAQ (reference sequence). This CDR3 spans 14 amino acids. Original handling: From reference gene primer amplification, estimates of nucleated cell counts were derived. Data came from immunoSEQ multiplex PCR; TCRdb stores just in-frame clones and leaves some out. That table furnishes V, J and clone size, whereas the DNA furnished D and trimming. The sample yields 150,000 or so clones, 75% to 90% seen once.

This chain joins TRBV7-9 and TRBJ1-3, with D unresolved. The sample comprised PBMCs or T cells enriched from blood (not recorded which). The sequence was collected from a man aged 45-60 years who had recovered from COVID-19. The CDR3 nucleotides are TGTGCCAGCAGCTTAATCTCCTCTGGAAACACCATATATTTT. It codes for CASSLISSGNTIYF.